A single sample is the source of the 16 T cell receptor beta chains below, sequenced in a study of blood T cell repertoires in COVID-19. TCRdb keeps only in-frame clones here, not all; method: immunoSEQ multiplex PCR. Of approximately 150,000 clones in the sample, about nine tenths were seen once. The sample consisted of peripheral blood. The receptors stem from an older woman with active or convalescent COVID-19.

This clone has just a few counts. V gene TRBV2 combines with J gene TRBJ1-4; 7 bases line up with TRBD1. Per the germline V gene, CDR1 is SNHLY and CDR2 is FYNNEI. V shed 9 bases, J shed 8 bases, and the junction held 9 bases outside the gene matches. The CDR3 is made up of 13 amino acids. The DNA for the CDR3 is TGTGCCAGATCCAGGGGGTTTGGGGAAAAACTGTTTTTT. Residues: CARSRGFGEKLFF.

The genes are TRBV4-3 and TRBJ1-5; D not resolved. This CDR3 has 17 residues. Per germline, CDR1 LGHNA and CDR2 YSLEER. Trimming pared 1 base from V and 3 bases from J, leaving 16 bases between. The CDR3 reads CASSQGLSIYNNQPQHF. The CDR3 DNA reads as TGCGCCAGCAGCCAAGGTTTGTCAATATACAACAATCAGCCCCAGCATTTT.

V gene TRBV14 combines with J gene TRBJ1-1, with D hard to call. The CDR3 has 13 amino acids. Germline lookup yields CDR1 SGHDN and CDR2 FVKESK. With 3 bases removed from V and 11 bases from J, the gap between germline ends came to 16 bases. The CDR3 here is CASSQEASQRAFF. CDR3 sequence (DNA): TGTGCCAGCAGCCAGGAGGCGTCCCAACGGGCTTTCTTT.

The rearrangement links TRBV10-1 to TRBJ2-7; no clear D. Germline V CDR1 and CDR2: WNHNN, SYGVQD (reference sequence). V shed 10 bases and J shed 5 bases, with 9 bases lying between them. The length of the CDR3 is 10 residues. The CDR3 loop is CAIESHEQYF. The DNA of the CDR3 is TGCGCCATCGAAAGCCACGAGCAGTACTTC.

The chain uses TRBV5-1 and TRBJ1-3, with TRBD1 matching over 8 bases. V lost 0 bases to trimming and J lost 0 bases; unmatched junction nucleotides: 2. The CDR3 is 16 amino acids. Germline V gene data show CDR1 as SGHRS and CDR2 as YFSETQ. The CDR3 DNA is TGCGCCAGCAGCTTGGGGCAGGGGGCCTCTGGAAACACCATATATTTT. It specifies CASSLGQGASGNTIYF.

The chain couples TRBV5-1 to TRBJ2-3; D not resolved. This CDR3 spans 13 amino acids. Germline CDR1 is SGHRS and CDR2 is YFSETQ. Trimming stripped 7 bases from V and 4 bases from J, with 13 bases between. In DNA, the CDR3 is TGCGCCAGCGGTGATAGCTTCCCAGATACGCAGTATTTT. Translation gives CASGDSFPDTQYF.

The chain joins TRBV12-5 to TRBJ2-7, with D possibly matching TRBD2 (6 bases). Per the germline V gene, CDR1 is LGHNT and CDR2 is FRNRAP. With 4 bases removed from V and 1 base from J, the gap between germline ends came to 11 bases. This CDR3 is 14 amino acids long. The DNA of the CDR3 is TGTGCTAGTGGTTGGGGGACTGGGTCCTACGAGCAGTACTTC. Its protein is CASGWGTGSYEQYF.

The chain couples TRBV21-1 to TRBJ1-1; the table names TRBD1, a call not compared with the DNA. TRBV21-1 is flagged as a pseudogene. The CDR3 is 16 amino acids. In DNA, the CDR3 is TGTGCCAGCAGCAAATCGGACAGAGCGATGAACACTGAAGCTTTCTTT. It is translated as CASSKSDRAMNTEAFF.

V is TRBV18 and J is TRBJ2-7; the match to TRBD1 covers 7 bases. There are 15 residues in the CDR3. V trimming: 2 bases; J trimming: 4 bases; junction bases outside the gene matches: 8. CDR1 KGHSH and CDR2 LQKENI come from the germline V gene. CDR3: CASSPTLGQPYEQYF. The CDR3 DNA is TGTGCCAGCTCACCAACTTTGGGACAGCCGTACGAGCAGTACTTC. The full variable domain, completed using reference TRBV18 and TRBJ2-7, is NAGVMQNPRHLVRRRGQEARLRCSPMKGHSHVYWYRQLPEEGLKFMVYLQKENIIDESGMPKERFSAEFPKEGPSILRIQQVVRGDSAAYFCASSPTLGQPYEQYFGPGTRLTVT.

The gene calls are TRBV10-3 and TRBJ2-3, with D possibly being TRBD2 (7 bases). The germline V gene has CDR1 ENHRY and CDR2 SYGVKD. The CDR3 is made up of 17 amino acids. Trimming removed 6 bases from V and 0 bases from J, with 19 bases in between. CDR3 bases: TGTGCCATCAGACGAGAGGGGGGGCTGAATAGCACAGATACGCAGTATTTT. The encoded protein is CAIRREGGLNSTDTQYF.

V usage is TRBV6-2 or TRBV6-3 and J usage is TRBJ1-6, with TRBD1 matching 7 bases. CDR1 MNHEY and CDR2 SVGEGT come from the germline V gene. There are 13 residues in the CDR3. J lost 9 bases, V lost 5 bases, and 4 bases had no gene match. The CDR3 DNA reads TGTGCCAGCAGTACAGGGGTGGTTTCACCCCTCCACTTT. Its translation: CASSTGVVSPLHF.

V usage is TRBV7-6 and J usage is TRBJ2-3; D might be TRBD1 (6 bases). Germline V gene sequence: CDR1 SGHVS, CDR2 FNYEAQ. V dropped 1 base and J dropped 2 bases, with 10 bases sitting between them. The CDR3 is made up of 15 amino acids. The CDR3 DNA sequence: TGTGCCAGCAGCTTAGTGGGGGCGTCCACAGATACGCAGTATTTT. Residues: CASSLVGASTDTQYF.

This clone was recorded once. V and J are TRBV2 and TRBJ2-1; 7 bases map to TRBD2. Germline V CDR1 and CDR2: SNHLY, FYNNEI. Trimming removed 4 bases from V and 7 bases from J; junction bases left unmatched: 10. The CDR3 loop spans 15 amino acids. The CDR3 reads CASSAWRGIENEQFF. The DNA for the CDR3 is TGTGCCAGCAGTGCGTGGCGGGGGATAGAGAATGAGCAGTTCTTC.

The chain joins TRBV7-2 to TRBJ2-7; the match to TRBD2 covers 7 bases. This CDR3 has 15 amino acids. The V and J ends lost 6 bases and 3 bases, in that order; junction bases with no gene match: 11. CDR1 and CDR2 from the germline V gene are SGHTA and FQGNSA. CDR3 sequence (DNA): TGTGCCAGCAGGGCTGACTGGCGGGGGTTCTACGAGCAGTACTTC. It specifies CASRADWRGFYEQYF.

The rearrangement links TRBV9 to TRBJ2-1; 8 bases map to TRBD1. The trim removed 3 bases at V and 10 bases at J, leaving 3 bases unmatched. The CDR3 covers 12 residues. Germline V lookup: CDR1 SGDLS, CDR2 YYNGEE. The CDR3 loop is CASSEQGVEQFF. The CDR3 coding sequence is TGTGCCAGCAGCGAACAGGGGGTCGAGCAGTTCTTC.

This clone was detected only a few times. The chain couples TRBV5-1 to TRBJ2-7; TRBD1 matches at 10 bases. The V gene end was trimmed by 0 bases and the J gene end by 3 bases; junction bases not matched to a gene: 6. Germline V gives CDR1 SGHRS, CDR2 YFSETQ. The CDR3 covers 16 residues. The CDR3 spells CASSLEGQGGSYEQYF. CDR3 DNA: TGCGCCAGCAGCTTGGAAGGACAGGGGGGTAGCTACGAGCAGTACTTC.